A selection of T cell receptor beta chains follows, all from one sample in a study of cytomegalovirus exposure and HLA in healthy donors. Method: immunoSEQ multiplex PCR; TCRdb's copy keeps in-frame clones and lacks some. The sample includes about 200,000 clones, just over 85% of them seen just once. The sequenced sample consisted of PBMCs. The receptors here all came from a woman younger than 35 in good health and CMV-seronegative. The CDR3 runs from the conserved cysteine through the conserved F or W. Each record gives: D gene, clone size, V gene, J gene, CDR3 DNA, CDR3 protein. A D gene is named only where the DNA matches it firmly. Some rows mark clone size as missing; the rest say once, few, many or name a class of expanded clone.

-,-,TRBV27,TRBJ2-2,TGTGCCAGCTATTCAGGGTATCCCAACACCGGGGAGCTGTTTTTT,CASYSGYPNTGELFF
-,-,TRBV7-9,TRBJ2-2,TGTGCCAGCAGGTCGCGAGGCACCGGGGAGCTGTTTTTT,CASRSRGTGELFF
-,-,TRBV28,TRBJ1-2,TGTGCCAGCGGCTTCGACAGGCCTAACTATGGCTACACCTTC,CASGFDRPNYGYTF
TRBD2,-,TRBV10-3,TRBJ2-2,TGTGCCATCGGGCCTAGCGGAGGCGGGGAGCTGTTTTTT,CAIGPSGGGELFF
TRBD1,few,TRBV4-1,TRBJ1-2,TGCGCCAGCAGCCGAGCCGACAGGGGTGGCTACACCTTC,CASSRADRGGYTF
TRBD2,-,TRBV9,TRBJ2-2,TGTGCCAGCAGCGTAGATAGGACTAGCGTAACTATTAACACCGGGGAGCTGTTTTTT,CASSVDRTSVTINTGELFF
-,-,TRBV21-1,TRBJ2-5,TGTGCCAGCAGCACCCGGGACAGGGGCTACCAAGAGACCCAGTACTTC,CASSTRDRGYQETQYF
-,-,TRBV7-9,TRBJ2-3,TGTGCCAGCGCAGGGGCCTCCACCCCAGATACGCAGTATTTT,CASAGASTPDTQYF
-,-,TRBV28,TRBJ1-5,TGTGCCAGCAGTTTACTCGGGGTTAGCAATCAGCCCCAGCATTTT,CASSLLGVSNQPQHF
TRBD1,once,TRBV30,TRBJ2-7,TGTGCCTGGGGAGGACAGGGTGGATACGAGCAGTACTTC,CAWGGQGGYEQYF
TRBD1,-,TRBV28,TRBJ1-1,TGTGCCAGCAGAGATGTAGGGGGCTCTGAAGCTTTCTTT,CASRDVGGSEAFF
-,-,TRBV10-3,TRBJ1-4,TGTGCCATCAGTGAGCAGGCACCAGGGGTTCCTGAAAAACTGTTTTTT,CAISEQAPGVPEKLFF
-,-,TRBV5-4,TRBJ2-5,TGTGCCAGCAGCCCTGAACCACAAGGGGGCCCAGGGGGGGAGACCCAGTACTTC,CASSPEPQGGPGGETQYF
-,-,TRBV30,TRBJ1-5,TGTGCCTGGAGTGTGCGTCAATCTAGCAATCAGCCCCAGCATTTT,CAWSVRQSSNQPQHF
-,-,TRBV28,TRBJ1-1,TGTGCCAGCAGCCTGAGGGTGAACACTGAAGCTTTCTTT,CASSLRVNTEAFF
-,once,TRBV4-3,TRBJ2-2,TGCGCCAGCAGCCAAGAATCGGGGATCCGACCCACCAGGGAGCTGTTTTTT,CASSQESGIRPTRELFF
-,-,TRBV28,TRBJ1-1,TGTGCCAGCAGTCGGGGGTATGAGGGTGAAGCTTTCTTT,CASSRGYEGEAFF
TRBD1,-,TRBV25-1,TRBJ2-7,TGTGCCAGCAGTTATGACAGGGGGCTTTCCGAGCAGTACTTC,CASSYDRGLSEQYF
-,-,TRBV28,TRBJ1-5,TGTGCCAGCAGTTTCTTGGCCCCATATAGCAATCAGCCCCAGCATTTT,CASSFLAPYSNQPQHF
-,once,TRBV5-4,TRBJ1-2,TGTGCCAGCAGCTTCATTGAGAGAGACTATGGCTACACCTTC,CASSFIERDYGYTF
-,once,TRBV27,TRBJ2-3,TGTGCCAGCAGTTTATCAGTTCGGAGGAGGGCCACAGATACGCAGTATTTT,CASSLSVRRRATDTQYF
TRBD1,-,TRBV27,TRBJ1-1,TGTGCCAGCAGTTTACAGGGGGCTCGGCACACTGAAGCTTTCTTT,CASSLQGARHTEAFF